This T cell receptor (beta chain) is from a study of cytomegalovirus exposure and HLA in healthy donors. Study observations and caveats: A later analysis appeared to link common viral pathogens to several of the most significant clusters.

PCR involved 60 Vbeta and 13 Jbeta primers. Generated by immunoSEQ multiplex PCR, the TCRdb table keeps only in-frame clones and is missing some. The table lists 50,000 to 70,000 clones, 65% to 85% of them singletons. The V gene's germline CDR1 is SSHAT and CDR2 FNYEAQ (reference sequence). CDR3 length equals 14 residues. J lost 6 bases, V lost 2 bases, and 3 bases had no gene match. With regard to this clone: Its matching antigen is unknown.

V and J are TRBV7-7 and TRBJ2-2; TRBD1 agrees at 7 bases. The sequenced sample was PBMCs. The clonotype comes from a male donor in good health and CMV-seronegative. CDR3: CASSLTGDAGELFF. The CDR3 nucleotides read TGTGCCAGCAGCTTAACAGGGGACGCCGGGGAGCTGTTTTTT.